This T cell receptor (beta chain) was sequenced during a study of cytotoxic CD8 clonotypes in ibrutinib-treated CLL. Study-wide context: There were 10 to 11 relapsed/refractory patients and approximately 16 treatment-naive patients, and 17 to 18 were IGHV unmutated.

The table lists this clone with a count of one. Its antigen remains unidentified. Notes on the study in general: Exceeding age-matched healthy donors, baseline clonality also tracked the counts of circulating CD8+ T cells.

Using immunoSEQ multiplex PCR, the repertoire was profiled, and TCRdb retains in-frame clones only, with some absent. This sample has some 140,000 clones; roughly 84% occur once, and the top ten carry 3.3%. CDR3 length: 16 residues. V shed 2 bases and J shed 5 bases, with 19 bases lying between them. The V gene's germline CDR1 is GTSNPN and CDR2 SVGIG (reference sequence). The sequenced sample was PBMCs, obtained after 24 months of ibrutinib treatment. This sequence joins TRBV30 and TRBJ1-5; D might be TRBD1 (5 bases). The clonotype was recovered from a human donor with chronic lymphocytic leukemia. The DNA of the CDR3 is TGTGCCTGGAGTCCGTATTGGGCAGGGTCCGATCAGCCCCAGCATTTT. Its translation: CAWSPYWAGSDQPQHF.